The clone carrying this T cell receptor (beta chain) was observed a few times. Its antigen remains unidentified. TCR alpha and TCR beta cDNA libraries carrying sample barcodes and UMIs were produced by 5'RACE using constant-segment primers. In TCRdb, the 5' RACE reads were re-called with MiXCR into one record per CDR3 protein. The data hold hundreds of thousands of distinct CDR3 sequences, with approximately 14% observed a single time. This entry is derived from a study of T-cell memory formation after mild COVID-19. Regarding the study as a whole: Within pre-infection memory, some responding clones were found, suggesting cross-reactive memory joined. Clones that contracted from day 15 to 85 had balanced CD4/CD8; later expanders were CD4+ biased.

Sequencing was carried out using PBMCs or a T cell subset sorted from them (not recorded which). The sequence derives from a man between 18 and 35 years old who had mild COVID-19 (a few samples of this study predate the infection). Cell type and time point are not known.

The CDR3 is CASSVDGLSETQYF. The CDR3 coding sequence is TGTGCCAGCAGCGTAGACGGCTTATCAGAGACCCAGTACTTC. The rearrangement joins TRBV9 to TRBJ2-5; D not resolved. This CDR3 spans 14 amino acids. V was cut by 0 bases and J by 4 bases, with 10 bases left in between. In germline, CDR1 is SGDLS, CDR2 YYNGEE.